The 26 T cell receptor beta chains in this list originate from one sample, sequenced in a study of blood T cell repertoires in COVID-19. The method was immunoSEQ multiplex PCR; TCRdb's version includes in-frame clones alone and lacks a portion of them. In the table there are about 100,000 clones, around 87% of which are singletons. The sequencing sample was made of peripheral blood. The receptors were sampled from a woman under 40 with acute or convalescent COVID-19.

The chain joins TRBV11-2 to TRBJ1-1; D is unresolved. The germline gives CDR1 SGHAT, CDR2 FQNNGV. Trimming pared 4 bases from V and 4 bases from J, leaving 13 bases between. CDR3 length equals 14 residues. CDR3 residues: CASSSTLVGTEAFF. The CDR3 coding sequence is TGTGCCAGCAGCTCCACCCTAGTCGGCACTGAAGCTTTCTTT.

V is TRBV6-4 and J is TRBJ2-1, with no clear D. Per germline, CDR1 MRHNA and CDR2 SNTAGT. Trimming pared 6 bases from V and 8 bases from J, leaving 11 bases between. The CDR3 is 12 amino acids. The CDR3 region has the DNA TGTGCCAGCAGCCTACTGTTGGATGAGCAGTTCTTC. This gives the protein CASSLLLDEQFF.

The chain combines TRBV9 with TRBJ1-1; D uncertain. The CDR3 consists of 13 residues. V was pared by 0 bases and J by 1 base, with 4 bases between. CDR1 and CDR2 from the germline V gene are SGDLS and YYNGEE. The CDR3 nucleotides are TGTGCCAGCAGCGTAGGGGCGAACACTGAAGCTTTCTTT. Protein product: CASSVGANTEAFF.

The chain combines TRBV7-6 with TRBJ2-1; 10 positions agree with TRBD2. J lost 3 bases, V lost 1 base, and 6 bases had no gene match. The CDR3 is 17 residues long. Germline V gene lookup returns CDR1 SGHVS and CDR2 FNYEAQ. CDR3 in amino acids: CASSLEPASGGYNEQFF. Written as DNA, the CDR3 is TGTGCCAGCAGCTTAGAACCGGCTAGCGGGGGCTACAATGAGCAGTTCTTC.

The chain combines TRBV3-1 (or the pseudogene TRBV3-2) with TRBJ1-2; 11 nucleotides align to TRBD1. The ends lost 4 bases at V and 7 bases at J; junction bases unmatched: 5. CDR1 and CDR2 from the germline V gene are LGHDT and YNNKEL (reference sequence). The CDR3 sequence is 14 residues long. CDR3 residues: CASSPRTGGSGYTF. CDR3 nucleotides: TGTGCCAGCAGCCCCCGGACAGGGGGCTCTGGCTACACCTTC.

CDR3 nucleotides: TGTGCCAGCAGGTCTCTCGCGGGGGCCACTCACTATGGCTACACCTTC. Protein: CASRSLAGATHYGYTF. V gene TRBV27 combines with J gene TRBJ1-2, with D possibly matching TRBD1 (6 bases). CDR3 size: 16 residues. V was trimmed by 6 bases and J by 3 bases, leaving 20 bases between them. Germline V CDR1 and CDR2: MNHEY, SMNVEV (reference sequence).

The CDR3 bases are TGTGCCAGCTCACGTACAGCAGCCACAGATACGCAGTATTTT. The encoded protein is CASSRTAATDTQYF. This chain joins TRBV18 and TRBJ2-3; no clear D gene. Per germline, CDR1 KGHSH and CDR2 LQKENI. Trimming shortened V by 4 bases and J by 2 bases, and 10 bases separated the two germline ends. This CDR3 has 14 residues.

This rearrangement joins TRBV5-1 to TRBJ1-3; 9 positions agree with TRBD1. Per the germline V gene, CDR1 is SGHRS and CDR2 is YFSETQ. The CDR3 is made up of 15 amino acids. V dropped 2 bases and J dropped 3; count of bases not matched to a gene: 3. The CDR3 coding sequence is TGCGCCAGCAGCTTAGGACAGGGGAATGGAAACACCATATATTTT. This gives the protein CASSLGQGNGNTIYF.

This clone was detected once. This chain connects TRBV5-1 to TRBJ2-7; D perhaps matches TRBD2 (5 bases). Germline V CDR1 and CDR2: SGHRS, YFSETQ. The CDR3 runs to 13 residues. V was cut by 2 bases and J by 5 bases, with 11 bases left in between. CDR3 region: CASSLEGTHEQYF. CDR3 nucleotides: TGCGCCAGCAGCTTAGAGGGCACCCACGAGCAGTACTTC.

Only a few counts were recorded for this clone. The chain couples TRBV30 to TRBJ1-4, with D unresolved. Deletions cut 0 bases from V and 5 bases from J, with 19 bases between. The CDR3 totals 17 residues. Per the germline V gene, CDR1 is GTSNPN and CDR2 is SVGIG (reference sequence). The CDR3 here is CAWSVYPVPHPNEKLFF. CDR3 coding DNA: TGTGCCTGGAGTGTATATCCAGTTCCTCACCCAAATGAAAAACTGTTTTTT.

The chain is built from TRBV12-3 or TRBV12-4 and TRBJ1-5; no clear D. CDR3 size: 13 residues. The V and J ends lost 4 bases and 6 bases respectively, with 10 bases between them. This CDR3 is CASSSGSAQPQHF. The CDR3 region has the DNA TGTGCCAGCAGTTCCGGGTCTGCTCAGCCCCAGCATTTT.

The rearrangement links TRBV5-1 to TRBJ2-1; 12 nucleotides line up with TRBD2. There are 16 residues in the CDR3. Germline lookup yields CDR1 SGHRS and CDR2 YFSETQ. The V gene end was trimmed by 1 base and the J gene end by 8 bases; junction bases not matched to a gene: 7. CDR3 DNA sequence: TGCGCCAGCAGCTTGAGGTCTAGCGGGGGGGCATATGAGCAGTTCTTC. Protein sequence: CASSLRSSGGAYEQFF.

The chain has TRBV27 and TRBJ2-6, with TRBD1 as a possible D gene (5 bases). Germline-derived CDR1 and CDR2 are MNHEY and SMNVEV (reference sequence). The CDR3 length is 14 residues. V dropped 4 bases and J dropped 1 base, with 5 bases sitting between them. CDR3 nucleotides: TGTGCCAGCAGTTCAGGGTCTGGGGCCAACGTCCTGACTTTC. Protein product: CASSSGSGANVLTF.

The rearrangement links TRBV6-1 to TRBJ2-7; a possible D gene is TRBD1 (6 bases). The CDR3 runs 16 residues. V was pared by 2 bases and J by 2 bases, with 16 bases between. Germline V gene data show CDR1 as MNHNS and CDR2 as SASEGT. The CDR3 reads CASSEMWQGLTYEQYF. In DNA, the CDR3 is TGTGCCAGCAGTGAAATGTGGCAGGGGCTCACCTACGAGCAGTACTTC.

This clone was observed once. The chain links TRBV10-3 to TRBJ1-6; 7 positions agree with TRBD1. The V gene end was trimmed by 6 bases and the J gene end by 4 bases; junction bases not matched to a gene: 6. The CDR3 runs 15 residues. CDR1 ENHRY and CDR2 SYGVKD come from the germline V gene. CDR3 sequence (DNA): TGTGCCATCAGGGGGGCAGGGGGTTATAATTCACCCCTCCACTTT. This gives the protein CAIRGAGGYNSPLHF.

The V gene is TRBV7-6, the J gene TRBJ2-7, with a possible D match to TRBD1 (5 bases). The CDR3 contains 14 residues. Germline CDR1 is SGHVS and CDR2 is FNYEAQ. Trimming removed 1 base at V and 5 bases at J, with 12 bases between. The CDR3 DNA is TGTGCCAGCAGCTTAGGGGGCCGGGTTCACGAGCAGTACTTC. This codes for CASSLGGRVHEQYF.

This chain uses TRBV9 with TRBJ1-1; D perhaps matches TRBD1 (6 bases). The CDR3 is 14 residues long. V lost 2 bases and J lost 3, with 11 bases in between. The germline gives CDR1 SGDLS, CDR2 YYNGEE. The chain's CDR3 is CASSVGAEDTEAFF. CDR3 bases: TGTGCCAGCAGCGTGGGGGCGGAGGACACTGAAGCTTTCTTT.

The J gene is TRBJ1-5, the V gene TRBV30; 9 nucleotides line up with TRBD1. With 0 bases clipped from V and 1 base from J, the junction kept 13 bases outside the gene matches. Germline V CDR1 and CDR2: GTSNPN, SVGIG (reference sequence). This CDR3 is built from 19 residues. The DNA of the CDR3 is TGTGCCTGGAGTGTAGCCCTCCTTACCGGGACAGGGAGCAATCAGCCCCAGCATTTT. It codes for CAWSVALLTGTGSNQPQHF.

The chain joins TRBV27 to TRBJ1-2, with TRBD1 as a possible D gene (6 bases). With 7 bases removed from V and 4 bases from J, the gap between germline ends came to 13 bases. The CDR3 sequence is 13 residues long. Germline V gene data show CDR1 as MNHEY and CDR2 as SMNVEV (reference sequence). In DNA form, the CDR3 reads TGTGCCAGCAAACAGGGTGGGGGCTATGGCTACACCTTC. It encodes CASKQGGGYGYTF.

The V call is TRBV18, the J call TRBJ1-2; TRBD1 aligns across 7 bases. The CDR3 extends over 12 amino acids. Losses at the gene ends were 5 bases for V and 7 bases for J; bases not matched to a gene: 4. Germline V CDR1 and CDR2: KGHSH, LQKENI. The CDR3 spells CASSKQGSGYTF. The CDR3 DNA follows: TGTGCCAGCTCAAAACAGGGGTCTGGCTACACCTTC.

The V and J genes are TRBV5-1 and TRBJ2-2; weak D call: TRBD2 (6 bases). CDR3 length: 15 residues. From germline, CDR1 is SGHRS and CDR2 YFSETQ. V shed 4 bases and J shed 2 bases, with 12 bases lying between them. The CDR3 loop is CASSVTSSNTGELFF. CDR3 sequence (DNA): TGCGCCAGCAGCGTGACTAGTTCTAACACCGGGGAGCTGTTTTTT.

The genes are TRBV7-2 and TRBJ1-1, with TRBD1 matching 7 bases. Germline V gives CDR1 SGHTA, CDR2 FQGNSA. With V trimmed by 1 base and J by 6 bases, 5 bases remained unmatched. The CDR3 runs to 14 residues. CDR3 DNA: TGTGCCAGCAGCTTAGGGGGACAGTACCCTGAAGCTTTCTTT. Translated, it gives CASSLGGQYPEAFF.

V is TRBV19 and J is TRBJ2-7; TRBD1 agrees at 7 bases. Germline values: CDR1 LNHDA, CDR2 SQIVND (reference sequence). V was pared by 4 bases and J by 6 bases, with 9 bases of the junction left unmatched. This CDR3 has 14 amino acids. The CDR3 loop is CASSKGADWGEQYF. CDR3 DNA sequence: TGTGCCAGTAGTAAGGGGGCAGATTGGGGCGAGCAGTACTTC. Filled out from reference TRBV19 and TRBJ2-7, the complete variable domain reads DGGITQSPKYLFRKEGQNVTLSCEQNLNHDAMYWYRQDPGQGLRLIYYSQIVNDFQKGDIAEGYSVSREKKESFPLTVTSAQKNPTAFYLCASSKGADWGEQYFGPGTRLTVT.

This clone showed up just once. The rearrangement links TRBV10-3 to TRBJ2-3; 7 bases line up with TRBD2. V dropped 3 bases and J dropped 1; count of bases not matched to a gene: 4. The germline V gene has CDR1 ENHRY and CDR2 SYGVKD. The CDR3 length is 15 residues. This CDR3 reads CAISEAGSRTDTQYF. The CDR3 DNA follows: TGTGCCATCAGTGAAGCGGGGTCCCGCACAGATACGCAGTATTTT.

J is TRBJ2-3 and V is TRBV4-1; a possible D gene is TRBD2 (5 bases). Germline CDR1 reads MGHRA; CDR2 reads YSYEKL. Trimming took 3 bases from V and 5 from J, leaving 12 bases between them. The CDR3 sequence is 14 residues long. CDR3: CASSHPREGDTQYF. CDR3 in DNA: TGCGCCAGCAGCCATCCTAGAGAGGGAGATACGCAGTATTTT.

This chain connects TRBV27 to TRBJ2-1; 9 bases are shared with TRBD1. The CDR3 has 16 residues. CDR1 MNHEY and CDR2 SMNVEV come from the germline V gene (reference sequence). Trimming took 5 bases from V and 1 from J; bases not matched to a gene: 6. Written as DNA, the CDR3 is TGTGCCAGCAGTCTCAGACAGGGGGGATCCTACAATGAGCAGTTCTTC. It translates to CASSLRQGGSYNEQFF.